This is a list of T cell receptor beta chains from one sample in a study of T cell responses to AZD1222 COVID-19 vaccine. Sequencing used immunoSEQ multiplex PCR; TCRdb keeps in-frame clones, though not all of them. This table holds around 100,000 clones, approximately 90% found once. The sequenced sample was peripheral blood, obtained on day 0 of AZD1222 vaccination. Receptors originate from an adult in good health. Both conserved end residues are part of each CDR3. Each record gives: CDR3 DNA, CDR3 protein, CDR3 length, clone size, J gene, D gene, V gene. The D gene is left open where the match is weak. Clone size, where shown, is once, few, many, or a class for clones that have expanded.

TGTGCCCGTCTAGCGGGAGGGCCCCACACCGGGGAGCTGTTTTTT | CARLAGGPHTGELFF | 15 | - | TRBJ2-2 | TRBD2 | TRBV30
TGTGCCAGCACCGAACAGGGTCGGATCACTGAAGCTTTCTTT | CASTEQGRITEAFF | 14 | - | TRBJ1-1 | - | TRBV7-3
TGTGCCTGGAGTGTACCTCAGAGAACGTACGAGCAGTACTTC | CAWSVPQRTYEQYF | 14 | - | TRBJ2-7 | - | TRBV30
TGTGCCAGCAGTCAAGATTTGATTAGCGGGAGCTCCTACGAGCAGTACTTC | CASSQDLISGSSYEQYF | 17 | - | TRBJ2-7 | TRBD2 | TRBV6-7
TGTGCCTGGAGTGCCGGGAACTACGAGCAGTACTTC | CAWSAGNYEQYF | 12 | - | TRBJ2-7 | - | TRBV30
TGTGCCTGGAGTCTTATAGACGGTGATCAGCCCCAGCATTTT | CAWSLIDGDQPQHF | 14 | - | TRBJ1-5 | - | TRBV30
TGTGCCAGCAGCCCCTGGACAGGGCGGGGAGCGGGCAATCAGCCCCAGCATTTT | CASSPWTGRGAGNQPQHF | 18 | - | TRBJ1-5 | TRBD1 | TRBV6-2/TRBV6-3
TGTGCCAGCAGTACCCGCCGGGACCGAGACTACGAGCAGTACTTC | CASSTRRDRDYEQYF | 15 | - | TRBJ2-7 | - | TRBV27
TGTGCCAGCAGCTGGGGACAGGGAGTCATGAACACTGAAGCTTTCTTT | CASSWGQGVMNTEAFF | 16 | - | TRBJ1-1 | TRBD1 | TRBV5-4
TGTGCCAGCAGCTCCGACGACGCGGGGAGCCGCTCCTACGAGCAGTACTTC | CASSSDDAGSRSYEQYF | 17 | - | TRBJ2-7 | - | TRBV7-9
TGTGCCAGCAGCACGAGCTGGGGTTTAGGCACTGAAGCTTTCTTT | CASSTSWGLGTEAFF | 15 | - | TRBJ1-1 | - | TRBV5-4
TGTGCCAGCAGCCCCAGGGTAGCGGGAGAGGGGACGAATGAGCAGTTCTTC | CASSPRVAGEGTNEQFF | 17 | - | TRBJ2-1 | TRBD2 | TRBV11-3
TGTGCCAGCAGCTTAGGTCTAGGAGAGATCGGCTCCTACAATGAGCAGTTCTTC | CASSLGLGEIGSYNEQFF | 18 | - | TRBJ2-1 | - | TRBV7-9
TGTGCCAGCAGCTTATTCTGGGAGAACACTGAAGCTTTCTTT | CASSLFWENTEAFF | 14 | - | TRBJ1-1 | - | TRBV13
TGTGCCAGCAGCCCCTCTTTATCAGGGACAGGGAACTACGAGCAGTACTTC | CASSPSLSGTGNYEQYF | 17 | - | TRBJ2-7 | TRBD1 | TRBV7-6
TGTGCCAGCAGCTTGCCTCCGGGACAGCCCCTTCAGCCCCAGCATTTT | CASSLPPGQPLQPQHF | 16 | - | TRBJ1-5 | TRBD1 | TRBV5-8
TGTGCCTCTACCGCGGGACCCCAGCGAGACATTCAGTACTTC | CASTAGPQRDIQYF | 14 | - | TRBJ2-4 | - | TRBV30
TGTGCCAGCAGTTACAGCAGCCCCTACGAGCAGTACTTC | CASSYSSPYEQYF | 13 | - | TRBJ2-7 | - | TRBV6-2/TRBV6-3
TGTGCCAGCAGCCCGACAGGGGGCACCGGGGAGCTGTTTTTT | CASSPTGGTGELFF | 14 | - | TRBJ2-2 | TRBD1 | TRBV9
TGTGCCAGCAGCTTTATGGGGTCGCGGGGAAATGAGCAGTTCTTC | CASSFMGSRGNEQFF | 15 | - | TRBJ2-1 | - | TRBV7-8
TGTGCCAGCAGCGACCGCATTACAGGGGCCGGGGAGCTGTTTTTT | CASSDRITGAGELFF | 15 | few | TRBJ2-2 | TRBD1 | TRBV9
TGTGCCAGCAGCTTCTTAGGAGCGGGAGGGCCTAATGAGCAGTTCTTC | CASSFLGAGGPNEQFF | 16 | - | TRBJ2-1 | TRBD2 | TRBV7-3
TGTGCCAGCAGCCGAGCGGAGCTGGGCGGGGAGCTGTTTTTT | CASSRAELGGELFF | 14 | - | TRBJ2-2 | - | TRBV7-9
TGTGCCAGCAGCTTTTTCGGGCAGGGGGCTGGGGAGCAGTTCTTC | CASSFFGQGAGEQFF | 15 | - | TRBJ2-1 | TRBD1 | TRBV11-3
TGCGCCAGCAGCGGGAGCTCCTACGAGCAGTACTTC | CASSGSSYEQYF | 12 | - | TRBJ2-7 | - | TRBV10-2
TGTGCCAGCAGCCAAACGACAGGGGGCGCGGAGGCCCAGCATTTT | CASSQTTGGAEAQHF | 15 | - | TRBJ1-5 | TRBD1 | TRBV4-2
TGTGCCAGCAGTAGACAGGGGAACACTGAAGCTTTCTTT | CASSRQGNTEAFF | 13 | few | TRBJ1-1 | TRBD1 | TRBV14
TGTGCCAGCAGCTTAGGTGGACTAGCGGACACCTACGAGCAGTACTTC | CASSLGGLADTYEQYF | 16 | few | TRBJ2-7 | TRBD2 | TRBV7-9
TGTGCCAGCAGGGTCCCCCAGCTGGTGGAGACCCAGTACTTC | CASRVPQLVETQYF | 14 | - | TRBJ2-5 | - | TRBV27
TGTGCCAGCAGCTCGATCTTGCTGTACGAGCAGTACTTC | CASSSILLYEQYF | 13 | - | TRBJ2-7 | - | TRBV7-2
TGTGCCTGGAGTGGAGGAGCGGGGCGCACAGATACGCAGTATTTT | CAWSGGAGRTDTQYF | 15 | - | TRBJ2-3 | TRBD2 | TRBV30
TGTGCCAGCTCACGTGGACAGGGAGGGAAATACTACGAGCAGTACTTC | CASSRGQGGKYYEQYF | 16 | - | TRBJ2-7 | - | TRBV18
TGCGCCAGCAGCCAAGAGGGCCTACTGGGGGGCGGGGAGCTGTTTTTT | CASSQEGLLGGGELFF | 16 | - | TRBJ2-2 | - | TRBV4-3
TGTGCCATCAGTGAACAGGCAGGAGGCTACACCTTC | CAISEQAGGYTF | 12 | - | TRBJ1-2 | - | TRBV10-3
TGTGCCATCAGTGAGTCACAGGGGAATTCACCCCTCCACTTT | CAISESQGNSPLHF | 14 | - | TRBJ1-6 | TRBD1 | TRBV10-3
TGTGCCAGCAGCTTAGAGGGACCGAACACCGGGGAGCTGTTTTTT | CASSLEGPNTGELFF | 15 | - | TRBJ2-2 | - | TRBV7-2
TGTGCCAGCAGCCCACAGGGAGTCTCGGACGACGAGCAGTACTTC | CASSPQGVSDDEQYF | 15 | - | TRBJ2-7 | - | TRBV5-6
TGTGCCAGCAGTTTATCTAGTGTGGGTGAGCAGTTCTTC | CASSLSSVGEQFF | 13 | - | TRBJ2-1 | - | TRBV27
TGCGCCAGCAGCGGCGGACAGGGTACAGAGACCCAGTACTTC | CASSGGQGTETQYF | 14 | - | TRBJ2-5 | TRBD1 | TRBV5-1
TGTGCCAGCAGTCCTTCACCGGGACAGGGTAAAACTGAAGCTTTCTTT | CASSPSPGQGKTEAFF | 16 | once | TRBJ1-1 | TRBD1 | TRBV6-4
TGTGCCAGCAGTTTATCCTTGGGTCAGGGGTTGGCGAACACTGAAGCTTTCTTT | CASSLSLGQGLANTEAFF | 18 | - | TRBJ1-1 | - | TRBV27
TGTGCCAGTAGTATATTGCAGGGGGCGAACTACGAGCAGTACTTC | CASSILQGANYEQYF | 15 | - | TRBJ2-7 | TRBD1 | TRBV19
TGTGCCAGCAGCCTACAACCTGAAGCTTTCTTT | CASSLQPEAFF | 11 | - | TRBJ1-1 | - | TRBV13
TGTGCCAGCTCACCACCGAGTCCCGGGTGGGGCTACACCTTC | CASSPPSPGWGYTF | 14 | - | TRBJ1-2 | - | TRBV18
TGCGCCAGCAGCCAAGATACAGAGGGAACCTCACCCCTCCACTTT | CASSQDTEGTSPLHF | 15 | - | TRBJ1-6 | - | TRBV4-3
TGTGCCAGCAGCAAAGAAGGAAGGGGTACCCTATTCTACAATGAGCAGTTCTTC | CASSKEGRGTLFYNEQFF | 18 | once | TRBJ2-1 | - | TRBV21-1
TGTGCCAGCAGCTGGAAACGAATCCGGGACAGGGGGACCCACGAGCAGTACTTC | CASSWKRIRDRGTHEQYF | 18 | - | TRBJ2-7 | TRBD1 | TRBV5-4
TGCGCCAGCAGTGGGGGGACAGGGGCCTACGAGCAGTACTTC | CASSGGTGAYEQYF | 14 | once | TRBJ2-7 | TRBD1 | TRBV10-1
TGCGCCAGCAGCCAAGATAACGACCGAGGGTGGGAAGAGACCCAGTACTTC | CASSQDNDRGWEETQYF | 17 | - | TRBJ2-5 | - | TRBV4-3
TGTGCCAGCTCTTTAGCGGGAGGCAACGAGCAGTACTTC | CASSLAGGNEQYF | 13 | - | TRBJ2-7 | TRBD2 | TRBV18
TGCGCCAGCAGCCAAGAAACCCGACGCGGCTACACCTTC | CASSQETRRGYTF | 13 | - | TRBJ1-2 | - | TRBV4-1
TGCGCCAGCAGCCAAGATTGGGCCTACAATGAGCAGTTCTTC | CASSQDWAYNEQFF | 14 | - | TRBJ2-1 | - | TRBV4-3
TGTGCCAGCAGTTTAAGACAGGGAGGCGAGCAGTACTTC | CASSLRQGGEQYF | 13 | - | TRBJ2-7 | - | TRBV12-3/TRBV12-4
TGTGCCAGCAGCTCTTCGGGGAGAGGACCCTACGAGCAGTACTTC | CASSSSGRGPYEQYF | 15 | few | TRBJ2-7 | - | TRBV5-4
TGTGCCAGCAGCTTAGCCCAACAGCATACAAACACCGGGGAGCTGTTTTTT | CASSLAQQHTNTGELFF | 17 | - | TRBJ2-2 | - | TRBV7-9